The clone carrying this TCR beta chain was seen a handful of times. Antigen unknown. CDR1 and CDR2 from the germline V gene are SGHRS and YFSETQ. V was cut by 3 bases and J by 8 bases, with 20 bases left in between. The CDR3 consists of 15 residues. This sample was taken from a study of T-cell memory formation after mild COVID-19. Overall study results and limits: Clones contracting across day 15 to 85 had a balanced CD4/CD8 profile; later expanding clones leaned CD4+.

Using constant-segment primers, 5'RACE produced TCR alpha and TCR beta cDNA libraries carrying sample barcodes and UMIs. TCRdb analysed the 5' RACE reads with MiXCR anew, one entry per CDR3 protein. The data show hundreds of thousands of distinct CDR3 sequences, roughly 21% seen once. The sequenced sample was PBMCs or a T cell subset sorted from them (not recorded which). The receptor was derived from an adult woman who had mild COVID-19 (a few samples of this study predate the infection). Cell type and time point are not known. The chain uses TRBV5-1 and TRBJ1-2; D gene unclear. CDR3 loop: CASSSDGYGQDGYTF. CDR3 DNA: TGCGCCAGCAGCTCGGATGGGTATGGGCAGGACGGCTACACCTTC.